The rows below give T cell receptor beta chains drawn from one sample of a study of identical twins. One entry per CDR3 protein results from TCRdb running MiXCR on the 5' RACE reads. Here the sample spans 600,000 to 850,000 distinct CDR3 sequences, about 20% being singletons. The same sample was also used in a study of T cells expressing NK-cell markers.

The sequenced sample consisted of PBMCs. The origin of the receptors is a woman younger than 30 in good health. Both conserved end residues are part of each CDR3. Fields, in order: D gene, J gene, clone size, V gene, CDR3 protein, CDR3 DNA. A D gene is named only where the DNA matches it firmly. The size of a clone is reported for some rows only, either as once, few or many, or as a class for expanded clones.

TRBD2 | TRBJ2-7 | few | TRBV20-1 | CSARDSYGTSDYGGYEQYF | TGCAGTGCTAGAGATTCGTACGGGACTAGCGATTATGGCGGCTACGAGCAGTACTTC
. | TRBJ1-3 | few | TRBV19 | CASTHTGSFSGNTIYF | TGTGCCAGCACCCACACGGGATCCTTCTCTGGAAACACCATATATTTT
. | TRBJ2-7 | few | TRBV10-3 | CAISERGGTGPHEQYF | TGTGCCATCAGTGAGCGGGGGGGGACAGGGCCCCACGAGCAGTACTTC
. | TRBJ2-1 | . | TRBV7-6 | CASSPGGQVGEQFF | TGTGCCAGCAGCCCGGGAGGACAGGTTGGCGAGCAGTTCTTC
TRBD2 | TRBJ2-5 | few | TRBV20-1 | CSARAAWASGSQETQYF | TGCAGTGCTAGAGCCGCTTGGGCTAGCGGGAGCCAAGAGACCCAGTACTTC
. | TRBJ1-2 | few | TRBV6-6 | CASGETANYGYTF | TGTGCCAGCGGGGAGACCGCTAACTATGGCTACACCTTC
TRBD1 | TRBJ1-4 | . | TRBV5-5 | CASSLERDSSRLFF | TGTGCCAGCAGCTTGGAGCGGGACAGTAGCCGACTGTTTTTT
TRBD2 | TRBJ2-2 | few | TRBV2 | CASTASLAGVWGTGELFF | TGTGCCAGCACGGCGTCACTAGCGGGGGTCTGGGGCACCGGGGAGCTGTTTTTT
. | TRBJ2-3 | few | TRBV3-1 | CASSQEGPNTQYF | TGTGCCAGCAGCCAAGAGGGACCAAATACGCAGTATTTT
TRBD1 | TRBJ1-1 | . | TRBV12-3/TRBV12-4 | CVSSLGDRDTEAFF | TGTGTCAGCAGTTTAGGGGACAGAGACACTGAAGCTTTCTTT
. | TRBJ2-1 | . | TRBV20-1 | CSARDRTSYNEQFF | TGCAGTGCTAGAGACAGAACCTCCTACAATGAGCAGTTCTTC
TRBD2 | TRBJ2-1 | . | TRBV6-5 | CASSYGGGVNEQFF | TGTGCCAGCAGTTATGGTGGGGGGGTAAATGAGCAGTTCTTC
TRBD2 | TRBJ2-2 | . | TRBV10-3 | CAVHGTRGTGELFF | TGTGCCGTTCACGGGACTAGAGGCACCGGGGAGCTGTTTTTT
TRBD1 | TRBJ1-2 | few | TRBV5-1 | CASSLTDRGYGYTF | TGCGCCAGCAGCTTGACCGACAGGGGATATGGCTACACCTTC
. | TRBJ2-7 | . | TRBV12-3/TRBV12-4 | CASAAGQSYEQYF | TGTGCCAGCGCCGCCGGACAGTCCTACGAGCAGTACTTC
TRBD2 | TRBJ2-7 | few | TRBV12-3/TRBV12-4 | CASRQGTSGIHEQYF | TGTGCCAGCAGGCAAGGGACTAGCGGGATCCACGAGCAGTACTTC
TRBD1 | TRBJ1-2 | many | TRBV4-3 | CASSQDGQGSYGYTF | TGCGCCAGCAGCCAGGACGGACAGGGAAGCTATGGCTACACCTTC
TRBD2 | TRBJ2-3 | . | TRBV20-1 | CSAKSPSGRPDTQYF | TGCAGTGCTAAATCCCCTAGCGGGAGGCCCGATACGCAGTATTTT
. | TRBJ2-1 | . | TRBV12-3/TRBV12-4 | CASSFTGFGEQFF | TGTGCCAGCAGTTTCACGGGGTTTGGTGAGCAGTTCTTC
. | TRBJ2-2 | . | TRBV20-1 | CSASREGVSGELFF | TGCAGTGCGTCGAGAGAGGGGGTCTCCGGGGAGCTGTTTTTT
. | TRBJ2-1 | few | TRBV12-3/TRBV12-4 | CASSRGMWSVNDEQFF | TGTGCCAGCAGCCGCGGGATGTGGTCCGTGAATGATGAGCAGTTCTTC
. | TRBJ2-1 | few | TRBV12-3/TRBV12-4 | CASRVAEEQFF | TGTGCCAGCCGAGTAGCGGAGGAGCAGTTCTTC
TRBD1 | TRBJ2-7 | . | TRBV20-1 | CSASRADRSWGEQYF | TGCAGTGCTAGCAGGGCGGACAGGTCTTGGGGCGAGCAGTACTTC
. | TRBJ2-3 | few | TRBV12-3/TRBV12-4 | CASSFSAGATDTQYF | TGTGCCAGCAGTTTTTCGGCAGGGGCCACAGATACGCAGTATTTT
. | TRBJ2-5 | few | TRBV7-9 | CASSPQGPQETQYF | TGTGCCAGCAGCCCGCAGGGGCCGCAGGAGACCCAGTACTTC
TRBD1 | TRBJ1-2 | . | TRBV2 | CASSLGQGIGYTF | TGTGCCAGCAGCCTTGGACAGGGGATTGGCTACACCTTC
. | TRBJ2-1 | few | TRBV12-3/TRBV12-4 | CASQAGYNEQFF | TGTGCCAGCCAGGCGGGGTACAATGAGCAGTTCTTC
. | TRBJ1-3 | few | TRBV7-2 | CASSSETKTGNTIYF | TGTGCCAGCAGCTCTGAGACAAAAACTGGAAACACCATATATTTT
. | TRBJ1-2 | . | TRBV20-1 | CSARDEGSYTF | TGCAGTGCTAGAGATGAAGGCAGCTACACCTTC
. | TRBJ2-7 | few | TRBV10-3 | CAISEVQGRASYEQYF | TGTGCCATCAGTGAGGTCCAGGGGAGGGCCTCTTACGAGCAGTACTTC
TRBD1 | TRBJ1-1 | few | TRBV20-1 | CSASQGANTEAFF | TGCAGTGCTAGCCAGGGGGCGAACACTGAAGCTTTCTTT
TRBD2 | TRBJ2-5 | few | TRBV12-3/TRBV12-4 | CASSLRTGTSGVQETQYF | TGTGCCAGCAGTTTACGGACCGGGACTAGCGGGGTCCAAGAGACCCAGTACTTC
TRBD2 | TRBJ2-7 | . | TRBV12-3/TRBV12-4 | CASSFGTNKAYEQYF | TGTGCCAGCTCCTTCGGGACTAACAAGGCCTACGAGCAGTACTTC
. | TRBJ1-1 | . | TRBV19 | CASSIVWGRANTEAFF | TGTGCCAGTAGTATAGTCTGGGGGCGGGCGAACACTGAAGCTTTCTTT
TRBD2 | TRBJ2-2 | . | TRBV20-1 | CSARSGGSGNTGELFF | TGCAGTGCCCGGAGCGGGGGGAGCGGGAACACCGGGGAGCTGTTTTTT
TRBD2 | TRBJ2-5 | . | TRBV6-1 | CASKPSGAGETQYF | TGTGCCAGCAAGCCTAGCGGGGCGGGAGAGACCCAGTACTTC
. | TRBJ2-7 | . | TRBV7-6 | CASSRVASTYEQYF | TGTGCCAGCAGCAGAGTAGCGTCTACCTACGAGCAGTACTTC
TRBD2 | TRBJ2-5 | . | TRBV6-1 | CASLGLAGTGGETQYF | TGTGCCAGCCTCGGACTAGCGGGAACGGGAGGAGAGACCCAGTACTTC
TRBD2 | TRBJ2-1 | few | TRBV3-1 | CASSQGPAGGRYNEQFF | TGTGCCAGCAGCCAAGGGCCAGCGGGGGGCCGGTACAATGAGCAGTTCTTC
TRBD1 | TRBJ1-5 | few | TRBV6-1 | CASRFDRDSNQPQHF | TGTGCCAGCAGATTCGACAGGGATAGCAATCAGCCCCAGCATTTT
. | TRBJ2-5 | few | TRBV3-1 | CASSQSEGEETQYF | TGTGCCAGCAGCCAATCGGAAGGGGAAGAGACCCAGTACTTC
TRBD2 | TRBJ2-1 | many | TRBV28 | CASRGKLAGDNEQFF | TGTGCCAGCAGAGGAAAACTAGCGGGAGATAATGAGCAGTTCTTC